These 5 T cell receptor beta chains were all obtained from the same sample, sequenced in a study of shared clonotypes between healthy human individuals. The method was immunoSEQ multiplex PCR; TCRdb's version includes in-frame clones alone and lacks a portion of them. Of millions of clones listed, around 94% are singletons. Sequences were obtained from naive CD4+ T cells sorted from blood. Subset denoted: CD45RA+ positively selected. The receptors come from a young man in good health.

The chain couples TRBV4-3 to TRBJ2-3; maybe TRBD2 (6 bases). This CDR3 is built from 17 residues. Germline CDR1 is LGHNA and CDR2 is YSLEER. Trimming stripped 6 bases from V and 0 bases from J, with 19 bases between. CDR3 sequence reads: CASSRGGGGTSTDTQYF. As DNA, the CDR3 is TGCGCCAGCAGTCGGGGCGGCGGCGGGACTAGCACAGATACGCAGTATTTT.

The V and J genes are TRBV30 and TRBJ2-3; weak D call: TRBD2 (7 bases). The CDR3 runs 12 residues. CDR1 and CDR2 from the germline V gene are GTSNPN and SVGIG (reference sequence). Deletions cut 8 bases from V and 6 bases from J, with 15 bases between. CDR3 protein: CAVEGGRDTQYF. CDR3 sequence (DNA): TGTGCCGTAGAGGGGGGGCGGGATACGCAGTATTTT.

V usage is TRBV5-1 and J usage is TRBJ2-3, with 8 bases that match TRBD1. CDR3 length: 15 residues. V shed 4 bases and J 2 bases; nucleotides not matched to a gene: 6. Germline lookup yields CDR1 SGHRS and CDR2 YFSETQ. The CDR3 protein is CASSIADRDTDTQYF. The CDR3 coding sequence is TGCGCCAGCAGCATAGCGGACAGGGACACAGATACGCAGTATTTT.

The rearrangement uses TRBV4-1 and TRBJ2-7; 8 nucleotides agree with TRBD2. V lost 0 bases and J lost 6; bases outside the gene matches: 13. The germline V gene encodes CDR1 MGHRA and CDR2 YSYEKL. The CDR3 is made up of 17 amino acids. Here the CDR3 DNA reads TGCGCCAGCAGCCAAGAGATTGGGCGGGGGGCTCAACTCGAGCAGTACTTC. Its protein product is CASSQEIGRGAQLEQYF.

The rearrangement joins TRBV5-1 to TRBJ2-3, with a possible D match to TRBD1 (5 bases). Germline assignment: CDR1 SGHRS and CDR2 YFSETQ. Deletions cut 4 bases from V and 4 bases from J, with 10 bases between. This CDR3 has 13 amino acids. The CDR3 nucleotides read TGCGCCAGCAGCCCCTTGGGGCCAGATACGCAGTATTTT. It yields the protein CASSPLGPDTQYF.